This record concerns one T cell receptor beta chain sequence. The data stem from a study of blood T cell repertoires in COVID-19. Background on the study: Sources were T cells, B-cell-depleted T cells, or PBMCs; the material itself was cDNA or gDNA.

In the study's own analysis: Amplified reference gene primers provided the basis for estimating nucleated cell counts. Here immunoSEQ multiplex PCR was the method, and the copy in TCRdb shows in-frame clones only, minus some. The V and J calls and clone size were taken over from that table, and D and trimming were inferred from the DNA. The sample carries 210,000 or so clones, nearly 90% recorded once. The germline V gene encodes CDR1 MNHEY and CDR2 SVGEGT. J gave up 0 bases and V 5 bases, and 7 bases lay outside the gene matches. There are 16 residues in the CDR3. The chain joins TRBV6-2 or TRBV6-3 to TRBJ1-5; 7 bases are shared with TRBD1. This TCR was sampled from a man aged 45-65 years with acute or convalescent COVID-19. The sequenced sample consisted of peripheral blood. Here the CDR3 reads CASSTKQGYSNQPQHF. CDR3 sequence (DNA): TGTGCCAGCAGTACGAAACAGGGGTATAGCAATCAGCCCCAGCATTTT.